One T cell receptor (beta chain) is described in this entry. This clonotype was counted only a few times. No antigen is known for it. No base quality values were provided; no much bigger clone lies one nucleotide off. These data originate in a study of response to subunit inactivated influenza vaccine (dated by TCRdb to about 2018). General notes on the study: Deep quantitative profiling of the T cell receptor repertoire was used in the study to follow responses to a trivalent subunit inactivated influenza vaccine.

Study-wide findings and limitations: According to the authors, only a limited number of new T cells may be recruited by each seasonal influenza vaccination.

Libraries were prepared through RT-PCR. For sequencing, an Illumina HiSeq 2500 was employed. TCRdb trimmed the raw reads at Q25, called clones with MiXCR and kept productive beta chains. Each entry is one CDR3 protein sequence, shown with its most common DNA and genes. This sample is represented by about 500,000 distinct CDR3 sequences; 16% of them were singletons. The ten most abundant clones make up less than 4% of the sample. The starting material was CD4+ T cells sorted from PBMCs, obtained roughly 24 months after vaccination. The receptor comes from a man aged 50 to 69 who received an inactivated influenza vaccine. Donor details come from another sample of the same person, matched by shared clones.

The CDR3 corresponds to CASSYGSGGGETQYF. The DNA is as follows: TGTGCCAGCAGTTACGGCAGCGGGGGCGGCGAGACCCAGTACTTC. This chain joins TRBV6-5 to TRBJ2-5, and 8 bases in between align with TRBD2. V is trimmed back by 2 bases and J by 5 bases, and the junction contains 7 bases that no gene match accounts for. The CDR3 has 15 amino acids, counting the end cysteine and phenylalanine. The kept DNA is CDR3 alone, 45 bases in frame from the first base. The CDR1 and CDR2 encoded by the germline V gene are MNHEY and SVGAGI.